The rows below give T cell receptor beta chains drawn from one sample of a study of blood T cell repertoires in COVID-19. The method was immunoSEQ multiplex PCR; TCRdb's version includes in-frame clones alone and lacks a portion of them. The sample contains around 60,000 clones, approximately 90% of which appear only once. Sequenced: peripheral blood. Receptors originate from a human donor with active COVID-19. The donor label of this sample is uncertain. CDR3s include the opening cysteine and the closing phenylalanine or tryptophan. D genes are given only for firm matches. Size values are once, few and many counts, or a class for expanded clones, and some rows have none.

NA TRBJ1-1 TRBD1 TRBV12-5 CASGFIQGGVNTEAFF TGTGCTAGTGGTTTCATACAGGGGGGGGTGAACACTGAAGCTTTCTTT
NA TRBJ1-4 NA TRBV4-3 CASRRRRATNEKLFF TGCGCCAGCAGGCGACGACGGGCAACTAATGAAAAACTGTTTTTT
NA TRBJ2-5 TRBD1 TRBV6-5 CASSTPRTGFETQYF TGTGCCAGCAGTACCCCCCGGACAGGGTTTGAGACCCAGTACTTC
NA TRBJ2-3 NA TRBV6-4 CASSEGMGGADTQYF TGTGCCAGCAGTGAAGGGATGGGGGGAGCAGATACGCAGTATTTT
NA TRBJ2-7 NA TRBV28 CASSLPGIGYEQYF TGTGCCAGCAGTTTACCGGGAATAGGATACGAGCAGTACTTC
NA TRBJ2-7 NA TRBV18 CASSTTYEQYF TGTGCCAGCTCAACTACCTACGAGCAGTACTTC
NA TRBJ2-5 NA TRBV6-5 CASRGQYQETQYF TGTGCCAGCAGAGGACAGTACCAAGAGACCCAGTACTTC
NA TRBJ1-5 NA TRBV7-8 CASSLGTGNQPQHF TGTGCCAGCAGCCTAGGGACTGGAAATCAGCCCCAGCATTTT
NA TRBJ1-3 TRBD1 TRBV6-6 CAVRTGEIANTIYF TGTGCCGTGCGGACAGGGGAGATTGCAAACACCATATATTTT
NA TRBJ2-3 NA TRBV18 CASSPRAGPEDTQYF TGTGCCAGCTCACCAAGGGCAGGGCCCGAAGATACGCAGTATTTT
NA TRBJ2-7 NA TRBV5-1 CASSLVLGTNEQYF TGCGCCAGCAGCTTGGTGCTGGGCACCAACGAGCAGTACTTC
NA TRBJ1-2 NA TRBV28 CASRRQVVKDGYTF TGTGCCAGCAGACGACAGGTCGTAAAGGATGGCTACACCTTC
NA TRBJ2-2 TRBD2 TRBV3-1/TRBV3-2 CASSLRAGGNTGELFF TGTGCCAGCAGCCTGCGGGCGGGGGGGAACACCGGGGAGCTGTTTTTT
once TRBJ1-1 TRBD1 TRBV10-3 CAISASPGQGNTEAFF TGTGCCATCAGTGCTTCGCCGGGACAGGGGAACACTGAAGCTTTCTTT
NA TRBJ1-6 NA TRBV12-5 CASGLLSTKYNSPLHF TGTGCTAGTGGTTTGTTGTCCACTAAATATAATTCACCCCTCCACTTT
NA TRBJ2-7 TRBD1 TRBV15 CATSTDRGSYEQYF TGTGCCACCAGCACTGACAGGGGTTCCTACGAGCAGTACTTC
NA TRBJ2-7 TRBD2 TRBV27 CASSLSQLAGGPYEQYF TGTGCCAGCAGTTTATCGCAGCTAGCGGGAGGCCCCTACGAGCAGTACTTC
NA TRBJ1-2 NA TRBV28 CASSLRGQGYTF TGTGCCAGCAGTCTCAGGGGTCAGGGCTACACCTTC
NA TRBJ1-3 NA TRBV13 CASSFPGQGNTIYF TGTGCCAGCAGCTTTCCGGGACAAGGAAACACCATATATTTT
NA TRBJ2-7 TRBD2 TRBV4-2 CASSQDASGSYEQYF TGTGCCAGCAGCCAAGATGCTAGCGGGTCCTACGAGCAGTACTTC
NA TRBJ2-1 NA TRBV11-1 CASSYMAGLVGEQFF TGTGCCAGCAGCTACATGGCGGGACTGGTTGGGGAGCAGTTCTTC
NA TRBJ2-6 TRBD1 TRBV5-4 CASSLTGAGANVLTF TGTGCCAGCAGCTTGACAGGGGCTGGGGCCAACGTCCTGACTTTC
NA TRBJ2-2 NA TRBV19 CASSPRLGELFF TGTGCCAGTAGCCCCAGGCTGGGGGAGCTGTTTTTT
NA TRBJ1-6 NA TRBV4-1 CASSQGPPRSFNSPLHF TGCGCCAGCAGCCAGGGTCCTCCACGGAGTTTCAATTCACCCCTCCACTTT
NA TRBJ2-2 TRBD2 TRBV27 CASSRLAAEGPGELFF TGTGCCAGCAGTCGACTAGCGGCTGAGGGGCCCGGGGAGCTGTTTTTT
NA TRBJ1-2 NA TRBV27 CASSTFRGGIYGYTF TGTGCCAGCAGCACATTCCGGGGAGGTATCTATGGCTACACCTTC
NA TRBJ2-1 TRBD1 TRBV27 CASRLQGAFSNEQFF TGTGCCAGCAGACTACAGGGGGCGTTCTCCAATGAGCAGTTCTTC
NA TRBJ2-7 NA TRBV21-1 CASSIHRGPTYEQYF TGTGCCAGCAGCATCCACAGGGGGCCGACGTACGAGCAGTACTTC
NA TRBJ2-7 NA TRBV5-1 CASSSSGASYEQYF TGCGCCAGCAGCTCTTCAGGTGCATCCTACGAGCAGTACTTC
NA TRBJ1-2 TRBD1 TRBV2 CASKGQGASGYTF TGTGCCAGCAAAGGACAGGGGGCATCAGGCTACACCTTC
NA TRBJ2-3 TRBD2 TRBV5-6 CASSLGGLAATDTQYF TGTGCCAGCAGCTTGGGGGGACTAGCGGCCACAGATACGCAGTATTTT
NA TRBJ2-1 TRBD2 TRBV12-5 CASGLTRSGSSYNEQFF TGTGCTAGTGGCCTCACCCGTAGCGGGAGTTCCTACAATGAGCAGTTCTTC
NA TRBJ2-1 NA TRBV30 CAWSGGRGWGEQFF TGTGCCTGGAGTGGGGGCAGGGGCTGGGGTGAGCAGTTCTTC
NA TRBJ2-1 TRBD2 TRBV19 CASSMGLAGGSEQFF TGTGCCAGTAGTATGGGACTAGCGGGAGGGAGTGAGCAGTTCTTC
NA TRBJ1-3 NA TRBV3-1/TRBV3-2 CASSQDSGNTIYF TGTGCCAGCAGCCAAGATAGTGGAAACACCATATATTTT
NA TRBJ2-2 TRBD2 TRBV7-7 CASSATSGGAGGELFF TGTGCTAGCAGCGCAACTAGCGGGGGGGCCGGCGGGGAGCTGTTTTTT
NA TRBJ2-3 TRBD2 TRBV19 CASSIGLGSTDTQYF TGTGCCAGTAGTATTGGACTAGGCAGCACAGATACGCAGTATTTT
NA TRBJ1-1 TRBD1 TRBV10-2 CASSDDRGNTEAFF TGCGCCAGCAGTGACGACAGGGGGAACACTGAAGCTTTCTTT
NA TRBJ2-4 NA TRBV3-1/TRBV3-2 CASTPRAKNIQYF TGTGCCAGCACCCCTAGAGCCAAAAACATTCAGTACTTC
NA TRBJ2-1 TRBD2 TRBV5-1 CASGTSGGEQFF TGCGCCAGCGGGACTAGCGGGGGAGAGCAGTTCTTC
NA TRBJ2-7 NA TRBV6-2/TRBV6-3 CASSYYVTRGAREQYF TGTGCCAGCAGTTATTACGTGACACGGGGGGCCAGGGAGCAGTACTTC
NA TRBJ2-5 TRBD1 TRBV28 CASSRRQGAVETQYF TGTGCCAGCAGCCGAAGACAGGGGGCTGTGGAGACCCAGTACTTC
NA TRBJ2-3 NA TRBV12-2 CASRLASGGPGDTQYF TGTGCAAGTCGCTTAGCGTCCGGGGGGCCGGGAGATACGCAGTATTTT
NA TRBJ1-6 TRBD1 TRBV18 CASSPRTGADNSPLHF TGTGCCAGCTCACCGAGGACAGGGGCGGATAATTCACCCCTCCACTTT
NA TRBJ2-4 NA TRBV21-1 CASTSRDF TGTGCCAGCACCTCCAGGGACTTC
NA TRBJ2-5 NA TRBV19 CATSGLPRETQYF TGTGCCACCTCGGGACTCCCGAGGGAGACCCAGTACTTC
NA TRBJ2-5 TRBD1 TRBV10-1 CASKKGTGGAGLETQYF TGCGCCAGCAAGAAGGGGACAGGGGGCGCGGGTTTAGAGACCCAGTACTTC